Below, one T cell receptor (beta chain) is given with its context. Antigen unknown. These data originate in a study of somatic mutations in cytotoxic T cells in rheumatoid arthritis. As for the study in general: There were some V beta antibody-stained T-cell populations flow-sorted at nearly 100% purity, and these included V beta1+ cells sequenced for TCRB.

CDR3 size: 14 residues. Germline V CDR1 and CDR2: MGHRA, YSYEKL. Trimming cost V 0 bases and J 4 bases, with 9 bases left between them. Data came from immunoSEQ multiplex PCR; TCRdb stores just in-frame clones and leaves some out. Among under 25,000 clones listed, 86% were seen once. Study-level results: Adjustment for multiple comparisons was not applied to the slight TRBV07 underrepresentation observed in rheumatoid arthritis patients. For CD8+ T-cell clonality, rheumatoid arthritis patients and age-matched healthy controls did not differ significantly.

The source of this sequence is a man in his forties in good health. The V and J genes are TRBV4-1 and TRBJ1-1; D unresolved. The sample comprised CD8+ T cells sorted from blood. For the CDR3, the DNA is TGCGCCAGCAGCCAAGATCCGGGCTCCACTGAAGCTTTCTTT. Amino acids: CASSQDPGSTEAFF.